This is a list of T cell receptor beta chains from one sample in a study of shared clonotypes between healthy human individuals. Data came from immunoSEQ multiplex PCR; TCRdb stores just in-frame clones and leaves some out. Here the sample spans about 2.3 million clones, 85% to 95% being singletons. Sequencing was done on a sample of naive CD4+ T cells from PBMCs. The receptors come from a man aged 18 to 30 in good health. Some clones in this sample may be carry-over from other donors' samples. Each CDR3 is given with its conserved first and last residue. Fields, in order: clone size, J gene, D gene, V gene, CDR3 DNA, CDR3 protein. A D gene is named only where the DNA matches it firmly. The size entry is marked missing in some rows and otherwise reads once, few, many or a size class.

>NA|TRBJ1-1|TRBD1|TRBV4-3
TGCGCCAGCAGCCGAGCCCGTCCCGGGACAGGGGGCGGTGAAGCTTTCTTT
CASSRARPGTGGGEAFF
>NA|TRBJ2-1|TRBD2|TRBV4-2
TGTGCCAGCAGCCCACTAGCGGGAGGGTATGAGCAGTTCTTC
CASSPLAGGYEQFF
>NA|TRBJ1-1|NA|TRBV6-5
TGTGCCAGCAGTATACAGAAGAACACTGAAGCTTTCTTT
CASSIQKNTEAFF
>NA|TRBJ2-7|NA|TRBV7-9
TGTGCCAGCAGCTTAGCAGGGCAGGGTAAGAGCAGCCAGCAGTACTTC
CASSLAGQGKSSQQYF
>NA|TRBJ1-2|TRBD1|TRBV4-3
TGCGCCAGCAGCCAGGCCAGGACAGGGCTTGGGTATGGCTACACCTTC
CASSQARTGLGYGYTF
>NA|TRBJ2-7|TRBD2|TRBV9
TGTGCCAGCAGCTTCCTAGCGGGAATGGCCGAGCAGTACTTC
CASSFLAGMAEQYF
>NA|TRBJ1-2|TRBD1|TRBV19
TGTGCCACTTTAAACGGACAGGGCGGATACTATGGCTACACCTTC
CATLNGQGGYYGYTF
>NA|TRBJ2-2|TRBD2|TRBV14
TGTGCCAGCAGCCAATTCCTAGCGGGAGCCATCGGGGAGCTGTTTTTT
CASSQFLAGAIGELFF
>NA|TRBJ2-3|NA|TRBV5-4
TGTGCCAGCAGCTTGGCCCGGCGACAGTCCACAGATACGCAGTATTTT
CASSLARRQSTDTQYF
>NA|TRBJ2-3|NA|TRBV5-6
TGTGCCAGCAGCCGGAGGGAATTCACAGATACGCAGTATTTT
CASSRREFTDTQYF
>NA|TRBJ2-4|TRBD2|TRBV5-1
TGCGCCAGCAGCCCTACTAGCGACATTCAGTACTTC
CASSPTSDIQYF
>NA|TRBJ2-7|NA|TRBV4-3
TGCGCCAGCAGCCAAGGGCCCAGAGACTACGAGCAGTACTTC
CASSQGPRDYEQYF
>NA|TRBJ1-2|NA|TRBV5-1
TGCGCCAGCAGCTTGGATTCACAGGGCGGGTACTATGGCTACACCTTC
CASSLDSQGGYYGYTF
>NA|TRBJ2-1|TRBD2|TRBV11-2
TGTGCCAGCAGCGAATTCACTAGCGGGACAAACAATGAGCAGTTCTTC
CASSEFTSGTNNEQFF
>NA|TRBJ2-7|NA|TRBV30
TGTGCCTGGAGTGAGGAAGATGGCTACGAGCAGTACTTC
CAWSEEDGYEQYF
>NA|TRBJ2-3|NA|TRBV29-1
TGCAGCCAAATTGTGAAGTCCCCATCGTGGGGCACAGATACGCAGTATTTT
CSQIVKSPSWGTDTQYF
>NA|TRBJ2-5|NA|TRBV6-5
TGTGCCAGCAGTTTTTCGGAGGAGGGGGTGACCCAGTACTTC
CASSFSEEGVTQYF
>NA|TRBJ2-7|TRBD2|TRBV28
TGTGCCAGCATCGGGACTACAACCTACGAGCAGTACTTC
CASIGTTTYEQYF
>NA|TRBJ1-4|NA|TRBV18
TGTGCCAGCTCACCACTCGGGGGGGTCGATGAAAAACTGTTTTTT
CASSPLGGVDEKLFF
>NA|TRBJ2-7|NA|TRBV6-5
TGTGCCAGCAGTTACCCAACCCTAGGGGAGCAGTACTTC
CASSYPTLGEQYF
>NA|TRBJ2-2|NA|TRBV6-5
TGTGCCAGCAGCAATGGGGGCGTCGGCACCGGGGAGCTGTTTTTT
CASSNGGVGTGELFF
>NA|TRBJ2-2|NA|TRBV18
TGTGCCAGCTCACCGTTTATGGGTTCGCTGAGGGCCGGGGAGCTGTTTTTT
CASSPFMGSLRAGELFF
>NA|TRBJ2-1|NA|TRBV27
TGTGCCAGCACATCGGACACATCCGACTCCTACAATGAGCAGTTCTTC
CASTSDTSDSYNEQFF
>NA|TRBJ2-3|TRBD2|TRBV7-7
TGTGCCAGCAGTTTTGGGACTAGCGTATCGGATACGCAGTATTTT
CASSFGTSVSDTQYF
>NA|TRBJ1-1|NA|TRBV29-1
TGCAGCGCTGTAACCAGGGTAATCACTGAAGCTTTCTTT
CSAVTRVITEAFF
>once|TRBJ1-2|NA|TRBV7-2
TGTGCCAGCAGCTTAGGGACTGTATCGGCGCGGGGCTACACCTTC
CASSLGTVSARGYTF